These 14 T cell receptor beta chains came from one sample sequenced in a study of T cell responses to AZD1222 COVID-19 vaccine. The repertoire was sequenced with immunoSEQ multiplex PCR; TCRdb's copy has only in-frame clones and lacks some. The repertoire has roughly 150,000 clones, 90% to 95% of them found once; the top ten carry 4% to 5.5%. The sample was peripheral blood, taken on day 0 of AZD1222 vaccination. These receptor sequences come from an adult in good health.

J is TRBJ2-3 and V is TRBV6-6; perhaps TRBD2 as D (5 bases). Germline lookup yields CDR1 MNHNY and CDR2 SVGAGI (reference sequence). V shed 5 bases and J shed 1 base, with 19 bases lying between them. The CDR3 covers 17 residues. Here the CDR3 reads CASSRPHLGGGTDTQYF. The CDR3 DNA sequence: TGTGCCAGCAGTCGCCCCCACCTAGGAGGAGGCACAGATACGCAGTATTTT.

In this sample, this clone turned up a few times. V and J are TRBV7-6 and TRBJ1-3; 8 bases are shared with TRBD1. V lost 5 bases, J lost 5 bases, and 8 bases stayed unmatched. This CDR3 comprises 15 residues. CDR1 and CDR2 (germline): SGHVS, FNYEAQ. CDR3 sequence reads: CASSGPGQERNTIYF. CDR3 nucleotide sequence: TGTGCCAGCAGCGGACCGGGACAGGAGAGAAACACCATATATTTT. Variable domain in full (rest from reference TRBV7-6 and TRBJ1-3): GAGVSQSPRYKVTKRGQDVALRCDPISGHVSLYWYRQALGQGPEFLTYFNYEAQQDKSGLPNDRFSAERPEGSISTLTIQRTEQRDSAMYRCASSGPGQERNTIYFGEGSWLTVV.

This clone came up a few times. This chain connects TRBV2 to TRBJ1-1; D might be TRBD1 (5 bases). Germline V gives CDR1 SNHLY, CDR2 FYNNEI. Trimming took 6 bases from V and 1 from J, leaving 15 bases between them. The CDR3 runs 15 residues. CDR3 DNA: TGTGCCAGCAGGAACCAGGCTGGGGGGAACACTGAAGCTTTCTTT. Amino acid sequence: CASRNQAGGNTEAFF.

This rearrangement joins TRBV9 to TRBJ2-5, with a weak D call TRBD2 (7 bases). The germline CDR1 and CDR2 sequences are SGDLS and YYNGEE. The CDR3 is 15 amino acids. V dropped 0 bases and J dropped 2 bases, with 11 bases sitting between them. This CDR3 is CASSVEGGGQETQYF. Here the CDR3 DNA reads TGTGCCAGCAGCGTAGAAGGGGGGGGTCAAGAGACCCAGTACTTC.

This chain connects TRBV6-2 or TRBV6-3 to TRBJ1-1; D remains unclear. Per the germline V gene, CDR1 is MNHEY and CDR2 is SVGEGT. Trimming left V 2 bases short and J 6 bases short, with 7 bases between. The length of the CDR3 is 12 residues. The CDR3 loop is CASSYTRSEAFF. CDR3 sequence (DNA): TGTGCCAGCAGTTACACGAGGTCTGAAGCTTTCTTT.

The chain has TRBV5-1 and TRBJ1-2; D is unresolved. Trimming pared 4 bases from V and 10 bases from J, leaving 20 bases between. Per the germline V gene, CDR1 is SGHRS and CDR2 is YFSETQ. This CDR3 contains 14 residues. This CDR3 is CASSRYSGAEDYTF. In nucleotides, the CDR3 is TGCGCCAGCAGCCGATACTCAGGTGCAGAGGACTACACCTTC.

The chain has TRBV4-3 and TRBJ1-2; D is ambiguous. The V and J ends lost 0 bases and 8 bases respectively, with 7 bases between them. The CDR3 is made up of 12 amino acids. CDR1 and CDR2 (germline): LGHNA, YSLEER. The CDR3 region is CASSQDIGGYTF. Written as DNA, the CDR3 is TGCGCCAGCAGCCAAGACATCGGGGGCTACACCTTC.

The rearrangement joins TRBV18 to TRBJ2-7, with D unclear. The CDR3 length is 11 residues. V was pared by 2 bases and J by 6 bases, with 5 bases between. Germline CDR1 reads KGHSH; CDR2 reads LQKENI. CDR3 in DNA: TGTGCCAGCTCACCAAAGACCGAGCAGTACTTC. Protein: CASSPKTEQYF.

As concerns this clone: This same CDR3 is encoded by further DNA sequences in the sample. J is TRBJ2-7 and V is TRBV6-5; D unresolved. Looked up from germline, CDR1 is MNHEY and CDR2 is SVGAGI. Trimming removed 1 base from V and 1 base from J, with 11 bases in between. The CDR3 is made up of 15 amino acids. The CDR3 loop reads CASSYLGRSSYEQYF. The CDR3, as DNA: TGTGCCAGCAGTTACTTAGGACGGAGTTCCTACGAGCAGTACTTC.

This clone has only a few counts. This chain joins TRBV3-1 (or the pseudogene TRBV3-2) and TRBJ1-1; no firm D call. Germline CDR1 LGHDT, CDR2 YNNKEL (reference sequence). V was cut by 3 bases and J by 9 bases, with 11 bases left in between. This CDR3 contains 12 residues. CDR3 sequence: CASSQPQRKAFF. As DNA, the CDR3 is TGTGCCAGCAGCCAGCCACAGAGAAAAGCTTTCTTT.

The chain combines TRBV4-1 with TRBJ2-7; maybe TRBD1 (5 bases). In germline, CDR1 is MGHRA, CDR2 YSYEKL. V was pared by 3 bases and J by 6 bases, with 6 bases between. This CDR3 region has 11 residues. The CDR3 nucleotides are TGCGCCAGCAGCCAGGGGCGCGAGCAGTACTTC. It is translated as CASSQGREQYF.

The chain couples TRBV7-2 to TRBJ2-1; TRBD2 matches 8 bases. Germline trimming cut 2 bases from V and 11 bases from J; bases unmatched to any gene: 11. Germline values: CDR1 SGHTA, CDR2 FQGNSA. The CDR3 contains 15 residues. DNA of the CDR3: TGTGCCAGCAGCTTAATGAGCGGGGGATTCGGGAAGCAGTTCTTC. This sequence encodes CASSLMSGGFGKQFF.

V gene TRBV6-5 combines with J gene TRBJ1-3, with D possibly matching TRBD1 (6 bases). Trimming took 2 bases from V and 4 from J, leaving 15 bases between them. From germline, CDR1 is MNHEY and CDR2 SVGAGI. This CDR3 spans 16 amino acids. This CDR3 is CASSYVGAPGGNTIYF. In nucleotides, the CDR3 is TGTGCCAGCAGTTACGTGGGGGCGCCTGGGGGAAACACCATATATTTT.

The chain combines TRBV3-1 (or the pseudogene TRBV3-2) with TRBJ1-2; D call uncertain. CDR3 length: 18 amino acids. Trimming took off 0 bases at V and 4 bases at J, with 21 bases between the two ends. Per the germline V gene, CDR1 is LGHDT and CDR2 is YNNKEL (reference sequence). Here the CDR3 reads CASSQDLGGRVFGYGYTF. The CDR3 DNA reads TGTGCCAGCAGCCAAGATCTTGGAGGGAGGGTGTTTGGCTATGGCTACACCTTC.